This TCR beta chain was identified during a study of blood T cell repertoires in COVID-19. Study overall: The United States, Italy and Spain provided the acute and convalescent COVID-19 samples. T cells, B-cell-depleted T cells, or PBMCs supplied cDNA or gDNA.

Concerning this clone: The germline gene is not matched at one end of the junction; a read error may be the cause.

Methods used by the authors: How many nucleated cells were present was estimated from reference gene primer amplification. Produced via immunoSEQ multiplex PCR; TCRdb's table is partial and in-frame only. From that table come the V and J calls and clone size; the DNA was used to work out D and trimming. This sample has some 90,000 clones, with around nine tenths found just once. Germline V gene sequence: CDR1 LGHNA, CDR2 YNFKEQ. The CDR3 has 12 amino acids. The material sequenced was peripheral blood. The chain carries TRBV4-2 and TRBJ1-2; unclear D gene. The clonotype comes from an elderly man with active or convalescent COVID-19. The CDR3, as DNA: TGTGCCAGCAGCCAAGATGCCTATAGCTACACCTTC. Residues: CASSQDAYSYTF.